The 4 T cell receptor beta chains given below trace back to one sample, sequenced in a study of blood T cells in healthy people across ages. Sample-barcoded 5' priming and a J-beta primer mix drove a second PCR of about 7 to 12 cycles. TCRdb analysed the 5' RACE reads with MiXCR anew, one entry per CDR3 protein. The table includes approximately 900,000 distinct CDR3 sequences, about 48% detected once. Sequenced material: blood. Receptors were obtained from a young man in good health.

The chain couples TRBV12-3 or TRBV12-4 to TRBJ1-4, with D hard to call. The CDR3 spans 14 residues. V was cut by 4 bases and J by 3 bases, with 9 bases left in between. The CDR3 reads CASSWATSNEKLFF. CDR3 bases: TGTGCCAGCAGTTGGGCGACATCTAATGAAAAACTGTTTTTT.

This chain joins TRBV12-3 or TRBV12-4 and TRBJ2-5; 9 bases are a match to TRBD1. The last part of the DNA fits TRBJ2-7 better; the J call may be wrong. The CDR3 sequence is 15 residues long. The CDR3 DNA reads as TGTGCCAGCAGTTTAGGAGGGACAGGGCTCTACGAGCAGTACTTC. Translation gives CASSLGGTGLYEQYF.

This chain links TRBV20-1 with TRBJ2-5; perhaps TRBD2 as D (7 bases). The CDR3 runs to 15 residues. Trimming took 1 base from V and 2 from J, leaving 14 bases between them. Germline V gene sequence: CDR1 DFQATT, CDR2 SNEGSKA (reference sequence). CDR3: CSARVGGGHQETQYF. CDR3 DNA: TGCAGTGCTAGAGTAGGCGGGGGACATCAAGAGACCCAGTACTTC.

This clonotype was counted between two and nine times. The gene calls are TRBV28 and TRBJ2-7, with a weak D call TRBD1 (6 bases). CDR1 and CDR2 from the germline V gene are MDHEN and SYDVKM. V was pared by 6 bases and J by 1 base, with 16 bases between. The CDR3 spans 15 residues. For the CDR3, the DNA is TGTGCCAGCAGCTCGACAGGCCCCGAATCCTACGAGCAGTACTTC. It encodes CASSSTGPESYEQYF. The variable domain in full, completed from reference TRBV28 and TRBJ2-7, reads DVKVTQSSRYLVKRTGEKVFLECVQDMDHENMFWYRQDPGLGLRLIYFSYDVKMKEKGDIPEGYSVSREKKERFSLILESASTNQTSMYLCASSSTGPESYEQYFGPGTRLTVT.